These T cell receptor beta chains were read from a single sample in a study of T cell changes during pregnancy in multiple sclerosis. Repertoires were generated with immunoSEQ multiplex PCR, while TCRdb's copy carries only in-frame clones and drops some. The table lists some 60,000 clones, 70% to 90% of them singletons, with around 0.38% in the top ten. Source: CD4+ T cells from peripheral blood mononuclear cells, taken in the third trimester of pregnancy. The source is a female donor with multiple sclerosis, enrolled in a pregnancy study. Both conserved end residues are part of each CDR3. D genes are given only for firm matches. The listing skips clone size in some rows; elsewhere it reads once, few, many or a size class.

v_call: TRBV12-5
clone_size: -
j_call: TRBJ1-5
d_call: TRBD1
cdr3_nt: TGTGCTAGTGGTTTCAACCTCCCCGGGACAGGATCCTATAGCAATCAGCCCCAGCATTTT
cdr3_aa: CASGFNLPGTGSYSNQPQHF

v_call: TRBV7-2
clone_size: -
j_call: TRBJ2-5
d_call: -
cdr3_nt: TGTGCCAGCAGCTTCCAGGGGGGAGAGACCCAGTACTTC
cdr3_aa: CASSFQGGETQYF

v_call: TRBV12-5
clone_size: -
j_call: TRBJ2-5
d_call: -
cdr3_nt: TGTGCTAGTGGTTTGAACCGAGGAGAGACCCAGTACTTC
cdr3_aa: CASGLNRGETQYF

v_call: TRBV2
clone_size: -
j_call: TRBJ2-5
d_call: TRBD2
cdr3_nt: TGTGCCTTAACTAGCGGGGGGGCCCAGGAGACCCAGTACTTC
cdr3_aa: CALTSGGAQETQYF

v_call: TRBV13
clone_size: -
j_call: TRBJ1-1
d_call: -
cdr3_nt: TGTGCCAGCAGCCCCTGGCAGGGGAGGGGGAACACTGAAGCTTTCTTT
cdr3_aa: CASSPWQGRGNTEAFF

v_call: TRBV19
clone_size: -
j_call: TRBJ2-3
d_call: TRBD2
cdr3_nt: TGTGCCAGTAGTATTAGCGGGGTCACAGATACGCAGTATTTT
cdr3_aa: CASSISGVTDTQYF

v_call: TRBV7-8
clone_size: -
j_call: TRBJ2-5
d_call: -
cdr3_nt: TGTGCCAGCAGCGTAAATAGCGGACAAGAGACCCAGTACTTC
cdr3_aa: CASSVNSGQETQYF

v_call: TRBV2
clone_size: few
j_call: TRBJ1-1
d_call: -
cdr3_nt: TGTGCCAGCACCGTCGACAGCAACACTGAAGCTTTCTTT
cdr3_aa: CASTVDSNTEAFF

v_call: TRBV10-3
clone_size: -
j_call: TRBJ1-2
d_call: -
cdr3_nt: TGTGCCATCAGTGAGTCGTTCGGGATCGCCTATGGCTACACCTTC
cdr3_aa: CAISESFGIAYGYTF

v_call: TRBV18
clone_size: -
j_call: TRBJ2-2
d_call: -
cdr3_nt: TGTGCCAGCTCACCTCCGACAGGCACCGGGGAGCTGTTTTTT
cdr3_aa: CASSPPTGTGELFF

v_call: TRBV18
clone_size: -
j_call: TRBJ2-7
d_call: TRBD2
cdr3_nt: TGTGCCAGCTCACCAGCGACTAGCGGGTTCGGAGGCGAGCAGTACTTC
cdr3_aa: CASSPATSGFGGEQYF

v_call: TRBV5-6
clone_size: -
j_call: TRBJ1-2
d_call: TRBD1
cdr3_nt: TGTGCCAGCAGCTTGCGACAGGGCTATGGCTACACCTTC
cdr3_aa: CASSLRQGYGYTF

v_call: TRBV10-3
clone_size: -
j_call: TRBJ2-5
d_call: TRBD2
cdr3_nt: TGTGCCATCGGGCGGGAGGAGACCCAGTACTTC
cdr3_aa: CAIGREETQYF

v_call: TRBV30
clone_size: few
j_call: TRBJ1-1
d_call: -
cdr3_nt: TGTGCCTGGAGTGTGAGGGAGAGCCGAATTTATCCCGTGAACACTGAAGCTTTCTTT
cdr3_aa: CAWSVRESRIYPVNTEAFF

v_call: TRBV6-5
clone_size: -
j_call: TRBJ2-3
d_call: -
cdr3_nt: TGTGCCAGCAGCATACGGGAGAGGGGCACAGATACGCAGTATTTT
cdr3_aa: CASSIRERGTDTQYF

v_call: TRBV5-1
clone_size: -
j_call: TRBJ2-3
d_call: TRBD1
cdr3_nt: TGCGCCAGCAGATTCTCGGGGACAGGCACAGATACGCAGTATTTT
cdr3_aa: CASRFSGTGTDTQYF

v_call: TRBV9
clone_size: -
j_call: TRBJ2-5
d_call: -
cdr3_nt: TGTGCCAGCAGCGTAGTCCCTCAAGAGACCCAGTACTTC
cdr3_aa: CASSVVPQETQYF

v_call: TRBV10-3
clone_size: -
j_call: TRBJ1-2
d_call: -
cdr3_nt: TGTGCCATCAGTGAATCGGGGAAGGCGGGCGGCTACACCTTC
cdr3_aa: CAISESGKAGGYTF

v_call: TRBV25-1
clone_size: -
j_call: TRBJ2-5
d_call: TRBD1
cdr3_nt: TGTGCCAGTGCCACAGGGGCGGAAGAGACCCAGTACTTC
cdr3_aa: CASATGAEETQYF

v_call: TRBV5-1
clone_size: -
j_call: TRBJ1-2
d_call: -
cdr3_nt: TGCGCCAGCAGCTCCCCTGGGGGGGATGGCTACACCTTC
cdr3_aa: CASSSPGGDGYTF

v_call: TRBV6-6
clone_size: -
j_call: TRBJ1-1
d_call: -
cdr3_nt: TGTGCCAGCAGTGCCGCCGTAACGGCTGAAGCTTTCTTT
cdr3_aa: CASSAAVTAEAFF

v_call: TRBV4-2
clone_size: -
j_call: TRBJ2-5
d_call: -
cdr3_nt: TGTGCCAGCAGCCGGGGAAAAGGGAGTCAAGGTGGGGAGACCCAGTACTTC
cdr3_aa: CASSRGKGSQGGETQYF

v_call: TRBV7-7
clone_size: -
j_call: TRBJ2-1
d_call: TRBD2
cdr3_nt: TGTGCCAGCAGCGTAAGCGGGGGGATCAATGAGCAGTTCTTC
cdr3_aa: CASSVSGGINEQFF

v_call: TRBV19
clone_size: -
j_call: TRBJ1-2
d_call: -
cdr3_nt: TGTGCCAGTAGTATAGTCGTCGGACAGCAATCCTATGGCTACACCTTC
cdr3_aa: CASSIVVGQQSYGYTF

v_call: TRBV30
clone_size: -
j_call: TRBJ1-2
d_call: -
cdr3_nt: TGTGCCGGGGCCCTTCGGGACTATGGCTACACCTTC
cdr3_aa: CAGALRDYGYTF

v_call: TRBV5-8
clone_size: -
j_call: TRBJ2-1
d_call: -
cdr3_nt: TGTGCCAGCAGCTTGTACGGTGAGCAGTTCTTC
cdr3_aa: CASSLYGEQFF

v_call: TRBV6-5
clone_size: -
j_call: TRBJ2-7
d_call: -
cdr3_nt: TGTGCCAGCACCTTGACCTCTGCGGCGGGGTACGAGCAGTACTTC
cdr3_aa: CASTLTSAAGYEQYF

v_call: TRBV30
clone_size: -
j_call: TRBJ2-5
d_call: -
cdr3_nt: TGTGCCTGGAAGCAGGGATCAGAGACCCAGTACTTC
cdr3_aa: CAWKQGSETQYF

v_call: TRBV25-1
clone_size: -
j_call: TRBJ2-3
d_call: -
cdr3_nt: TGTGCCAGCAGTGACGGACAGATGGGGGATACGCAGTATTTT
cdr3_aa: CASSDGQMGDTQYF

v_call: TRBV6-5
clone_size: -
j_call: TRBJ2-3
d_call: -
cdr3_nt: TGTGCCAGCAGTTACCTAGGAGCGTACCCAGATACGCAGTATTTT
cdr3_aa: CASSYLGAYPDTQYF

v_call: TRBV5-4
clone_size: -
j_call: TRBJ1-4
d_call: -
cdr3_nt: TGTGCCAGCAGCCCGGATAGCGGTGAAAAACTGTTTTTT
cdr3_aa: CASSPDSGEKLFF

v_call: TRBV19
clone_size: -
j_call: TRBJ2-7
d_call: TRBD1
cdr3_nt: TGTGCCAGTAGTAGCGACAGGGGCCCCAACGAGCAGTACTTC
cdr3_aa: CASSSDRGPNEQYF

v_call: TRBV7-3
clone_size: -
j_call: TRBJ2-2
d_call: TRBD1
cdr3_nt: TGTGCCAGCAGCTGGGACAGCAACACCGGGGAGCTGTTTTTT
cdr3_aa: CASSWDSNTGELFF

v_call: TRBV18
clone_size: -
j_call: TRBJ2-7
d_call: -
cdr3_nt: TGTGCCAGCTCACTCAGGCAGGGGTCTTACGAGCAGTACTTC
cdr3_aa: CASSLRQGSYEQYF

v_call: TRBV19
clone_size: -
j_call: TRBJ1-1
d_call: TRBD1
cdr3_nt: TGTGCCAGTAGTATCGGGACAGGGGCCACTGAAGCTTTCTTT
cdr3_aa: CASSIGTGATEAFF

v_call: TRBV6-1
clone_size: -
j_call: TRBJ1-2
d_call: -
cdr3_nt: TGTGCCAGCAGTGTCACCGGGGACTACTACGGCTACACCTTC
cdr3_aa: CASSVTGDYYGYTF

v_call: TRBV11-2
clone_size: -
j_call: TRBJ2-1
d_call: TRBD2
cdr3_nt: TGTGCCAGCACCCAACTAGCGCTCTACAATGAGCAGTTCTTC
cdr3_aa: CASTQLALYNEQFF

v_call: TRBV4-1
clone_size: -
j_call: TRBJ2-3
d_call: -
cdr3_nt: TGCGCCAGCAGCCGCGGGACAGCTCCCACCACAGATACGCAGTATTTT
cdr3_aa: CASSRGTAPTTDTQYF

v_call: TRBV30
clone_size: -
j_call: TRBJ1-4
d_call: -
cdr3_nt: TGTGCCTGGACAGGGTATGGGGATGGAAAACTGTTTTTT
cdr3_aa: CAWTGYGDGKLFF

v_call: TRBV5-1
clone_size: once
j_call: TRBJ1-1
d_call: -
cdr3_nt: TGCGCCAGCAGCTTGCCGGCCGGAGGCACTGAAGCTTTCTTT
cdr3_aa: CASSLPAGGTEAFF

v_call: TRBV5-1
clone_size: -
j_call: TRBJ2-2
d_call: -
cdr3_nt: TGCGCCAGCAGCAGACAGGACCCGAACACCGGGGAGCTGTTTTTT
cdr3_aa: CASSRQDPNTGELFF

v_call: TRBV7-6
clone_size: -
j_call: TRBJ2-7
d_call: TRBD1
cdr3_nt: TGTGCCAGCAGCTTGAACAGGGGTTACGAGCAGTACTTC
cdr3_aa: CASSLNRGYEQYF

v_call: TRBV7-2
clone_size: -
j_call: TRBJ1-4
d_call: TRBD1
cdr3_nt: TGTGCCAGCAGCCAGACAGGGGGCGCGGGTCCGTATGAAAAACTGTTTTTT
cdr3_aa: CASSQTGGAGPYEKLFF

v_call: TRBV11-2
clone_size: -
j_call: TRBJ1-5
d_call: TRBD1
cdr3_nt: TGTGCCAGCAGCTTAAGGGGGCGACAGCCCCAGCATTTT
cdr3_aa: CASSLRGRQPQHF

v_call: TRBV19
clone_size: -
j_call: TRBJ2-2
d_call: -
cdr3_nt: TGTGCCAGCACCTCACCAGGATTTAGTGCGAACACCGGGGAGCTGTTTTTT
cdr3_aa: CASTSPGFSANTGELFF

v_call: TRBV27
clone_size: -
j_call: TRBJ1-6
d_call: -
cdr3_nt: TGTGCCAGCAGTTTAGGGGGCGGGTCGAATTCACCCCTCCACTTT
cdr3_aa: CASSLGGGSNSPLHF